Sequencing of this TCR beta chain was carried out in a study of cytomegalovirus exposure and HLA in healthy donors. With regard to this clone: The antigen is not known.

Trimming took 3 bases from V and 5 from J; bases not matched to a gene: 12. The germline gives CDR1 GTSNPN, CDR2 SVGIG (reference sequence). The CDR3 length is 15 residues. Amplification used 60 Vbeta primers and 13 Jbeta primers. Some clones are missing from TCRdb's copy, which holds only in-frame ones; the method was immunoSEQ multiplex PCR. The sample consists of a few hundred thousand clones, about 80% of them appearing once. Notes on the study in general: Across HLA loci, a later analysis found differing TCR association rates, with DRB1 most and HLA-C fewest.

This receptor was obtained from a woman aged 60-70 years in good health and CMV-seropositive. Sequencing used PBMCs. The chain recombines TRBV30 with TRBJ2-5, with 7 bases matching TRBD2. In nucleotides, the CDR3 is TGTGCCTGGAGCGGTAGGGGCGGGGGAAGGGAGACCCAGTACTTC. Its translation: CAWSGRGGGRETQYF. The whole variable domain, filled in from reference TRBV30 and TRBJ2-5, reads SQTIHQWPATLVQPVGSPLSLECTVEGTSNPNLYWYRQAAGRGLQLLFYSVGIGQISSEVPQNLSASRPQDRQFILSSKKLLLSDSGFYLCAWSGRGGGRETQYFGPGTRLLVL.